Each of the 21 T cell receptor beta chains below was sequenced from the same sample in a study of cytotoxic CD8 clonotypes in ibrutinib-treated CLL. The method was immunoSEQ multiplex PCR; TCRdb's version includes in-frame clones alone and lacks a portion of them. The data hold around 330,000 clones, with 67% observed a single time. The sample in question was PBMCs, obtained after 36 months of ibrutinib treatment. The receptors originated from a human donor with chronic lymphocytic leukemia.

V and J are TRBV7-9 and TRBJ2-7, with a tentative D call TRBD2 (5 bases). Trimming removed 5 bases from V and 6 bases from J, with 20 bases in between. The CDR3 extends over 15 amino acids. From germline, CDR1 is SEHNR and CDR2 FQNEAQ (reference sequence). The DNA of the CDR3 is TGTGCCAGCAGCCGGACTCCGAGGCTAGGCTCCGAGCAGTACTTC. Translation: CASSRTPRLGSEQYF.

The chain combines TRBV19 with TRBJ2-7, with D possibly called TRBD1 or TRBD2 (5 bases each). Germline V gives CDR1 LNHDA, CDR2 SQIVND (reference sequence). The V gene lost 5 bases and the J gene lost 3 bases, with 17 bases spanning the gap. CDR3 size: 15 residues. The CDR3 region has the DNA TGTGCCAGTAGTCCTGGGGCAGGGAGTATCTACGAGCAGTACTTC. This gives the protein CASSPGAGSIYEQYF.

The V call is TRBV11-2, the J call TRBJ2-7, with TRBD2 matching 10 bases. The CDR3 sequence is 17 residues long. Germline V gene sequence: CDR1 SGHAT, CDR2 FQNNGV. J was trimmed by 5 bases and V by 3 bases; bases with no gene match: 13. Here the CDR3 DNA reads TGTGCCAGCAGCTTTCCCCCCCCCAGCGGGGGGGCCGACGAGCAGTACTTC. Encoded protein: CASSFPPPSGGADEQYF.

The gene calls are TRBV13 and TRBJ2-3; 8 positions agree with TRBD1. Germline loops: CDR1 PRHDT, CDR2 FYEKMQ (reference sequence). This CDR3 contains 15 residues. V gave up 5 bases and J gave up 0 bases; unmatched junction bases: 4. The CDR3 sequence: CASSPDRASTDTQYF. CDR3 DNA: TGTGCCAGCAGCCCGGACAGGGCCAGCACAGATACGCAGTATTTT.

The chain employs TRBV5-6 and TRBJ1-1; 9 positions match TRBD1. Germline assignment: CDR1 SGHDT and CDR2 YYEEEE. The CDR3 loop spans 15 amino acids. With V trimmed by 2 bases and J by 5 bases, 7 bases remained unmatched. CDR3: CASSFPGQGRTEAFF. In DNA, the CDR3 is TGTGCCAGCAGCTTCCCCGGACAGGGGAGGACTGAAGCTTTCTTT.

V usage is TRBV7-9 and J usage is TRBJ1-5; the D is unclear. V was pared by 4 bases and J by 7 bases, with 11 bases between. The CDR3 is 13 amino acids. Germline V gives CDR1 SEHNR, CDR2 FQNEAQ (reference sequence). The DNA for the CDR3 is TGTGCCAGCAGCTCATTGGTGGGGCAGCCCCAGCATTTT. Translation: CASSSLVGQPQHF. Based on the CDR3 plus reference TRBV7-9 and TRBJ1-5, the full variable domain is DTGVSQNPRHKITKRGQNVTFRCDPISEHNRLYWYRQTLGQGPEFLTYFQNEAQLEKSRLLSDRFSAERPKGSFSTLEIQRTEQGDSAMYLCASSSLVGQPQHFGDGTRLSIL.

The chain recombines TRBV5-8 with TRBJ2-7, with 12 positions matching TRBD2. The junction had 4 bases not matched to a gene; V was cut back by 0 bases and J by 3 bases. Germline CDR1 is SGHTS and CDR2 is YDEGEE. The CDR3 consists of 16 residues. CDR3 amino acids: CASSLGLAGARYEQYF. The CDR3 coding sequence is TGTGCCAGCAGCTTGGGACTAGCGGGAGCCCGCTACGAGCAGTACTTC.

V and J are TRBV27 and TRBJ1-5; D is perhaps TRBD1 (6 bases). Trimming removed 0 bases from V and 0 bases from J, with 9 bases in between. The CDR3 is 16 residues long. Germline values: CDR1 MNHEY, CDR2 SMNVEV (reference sequence). Written as DNA, the CDR3 is TGTGCCAGCAGTTTATCCTCCAGGGGTAGCAATCAGCCCCAGCATTTT. This translates into CASSLSSRGSNQPQHF.

The rearrangement links TRBV4-1 to TRBJ1-4; D unclear. The germline V and J ends were trimmed by 6 bases and 2 bases, with 16 bases remaining between them. The CDR3 contains 16 residues. From germline, CDR1 is MGHRA and CDR2 YSYEKL. As DNA, the CDR3 is TGCGCCAGCAGACACGGAGGAGGACGGACTAATGAAAAACTGTTTTTT. Its protein is CASRHGGGRTNEKLFF.

This clone has more than one count but fewer than ten. The sample has other DNA sequences that encode this CDR3 too. The V call is TRBV2, the J call TRBJ2-7, with D hard to call. The V end lost 6 bases, the J end lost 3 bases, and 3 bases lay between the germline ends. CDR3 length equals 10 residues. Germline V lookup: CDR1 SNHLY, CDR2 FYNNEI. The CDR3 sequence: CASSGYEQYF. Written as DNA, the CDR3 is TGTGCCAGCAGCGGCTACGAGCAGTACTTC.

The chain uses TRBV10-3 and TRBJ2-7; TRBD2 aligns across 7 bases. The V gene end was trimmed by 8 bases and the J gene end by 0 bases; junction bases not matched to a gene: 16. The germline gives CDR1 ENHRY, CDR2 SYGVKD. This CDR3 region has 17 residues. The CDR3 DNA is TGTGCCATCTCAACGGCAGGCGGGAGAGGCTACTCCTACGAGCAGTACTTC. Its translation: CAISTAGGRGYSYEQYF.

This chain connects TRBV7-2 to TRBJ1-2, with D hard to call. CDR3 length: 16 amino acids. Trimming left V 2 bases short and J 4 bases short, with 17 bases between. Germline V gene sequence: CDR1 SGHTA, CDR2 FQGNSA. The CDR3 DNA reads as TGTGCCAGCAGCTTAATGGGCCTGCGCGGACCCTATGGCTACACCTTC. This encodes CASSLMGLRGPYGYTF.

The V gene is TRBV5-1, the J gene TRBJ1-5; no reliable D call. V shed 2 bases and J shed 4 bases, with 1 base lying between them. The CDR3 covers 11 residues. CDR1 is SGHRS and CDR2 is YFSETQ in the germline V gene. CDR3 in amino acids: CASSFNQPQHF. The CDR3, as DNA: TGCGCCAGCAGCTTTAATCAGCCCCAGCATTTT.

The chain has TRBV4-1 and TRBJ1-6; D not resolved. V was clipped by 3 bases and J by 6 bases, with 12 bases between them. This CDR3 contains 15 residues. Per the germline V gene, CDR1 is MGHRA and CDR2 is YSYEKL. The CDR3 DNA sequence: TGCGCCAGCAGCCACCACGACGGGTCTAATTCACCCCTCCACTTT. The encoded protein is CASSHHDGSNSPLHF.

The chain employs TRBV5-1 and TRBJ1-2; possible D gene TRBD1, 5 bases. The CDR3 covers 15 residues. Between the trimmed V and J ends, which lost 0 bases and 3 bases, there was a span of 12 bases. CDR1 and CDR2 (germline): SGHRS, YFSETQ. For the CDR3, the DNA is TGCGCCAGCAGCTTGGACGGGACCGACTACTATGGCTACACCTTC. Protein: CASSLDGTDYYGYTF.

The chain combines TRBV5-1 with TRBJ2-1; D unresolved. CDR3 length: 15 amino acids. Deletions cut 0 bases from V and 3 bases from J, with 10 bases between. Germline V gene lookup returns CDR1 SGHRS and CDR2 YFSETQ. CDR3 in amino acids: CASSLDSNFYNEQFF. Written as DNA, the CDR3 is TGCGCCAGCAGCTTGGACTCAAATTTCTACAATGAGCAGTTCTTC.

The sample holds one count of this clone. The chain's CDR3 is CASSNGLTYEQYF. Here the CDR3 DNA reads TGTGCCAGCAGCAATGGGCTAACCTACGAGCAGTACTTC. The chain joins TRBV28 to TRBJ2-7, with no clear D. CDR1 and CDR2 from the germline V gene are MDHEN and SYDVKM. This CDR3 spans 13 amino acids. Trimming stripped 6 bases from V and 2 bases from J, with 11 bases between.

The rearrangement links TRBV5-1 to TRBJ1-1; D is unresolved. The CDR3 is made up of 14 amino acids. Germline V gene data show CDR1 as SGHRS and CDR2 as YFSETQ. Trimming took 0 bases from V and 7 from J, leaving 13 bases between them. This CDR3 reads CASSLGRTQNEAFF. The CDR3 DNA reads TGCGCCAGCAGCTTGGGAAGAACCCAAAATGAAGCTTTCTTT.

The chain couples TRBV2 to TRBJ1-2, with unresolved D. The CDR3 has 12 residues. The germline gives CDR1 SNHLY, CDR2 FYNNEI. Trimming pared 2 bases from V and 8 bases from J, leaving 9 bases between. The CDR3 coding sequence is TGTGCCAGCAGTGAATACAAACCGGGCTACACCTTC. This translates into CASSEYKPGYTF.

The chain's CDR3 is CASSPMGDTQYF. The CDR3, as DNA: TGTGCCAGCAGCCCCATGGGGGATACGCAGTATTTT. This chain connects TRBV28 to TRBJ2-3; no clear D. Germline V CDR1 and CDR2: MDHEN, SYDVKM. With 6 bases removed from V and 6 bases from J, the gap between germline ends came to 10 bases. The CDR3 has 12 residues.

The V gene is TRBV19, the J gene TRBJ1-5, with D uncertain. This CDR3 region has 13 residues. Germline assignment: CDR1 LNHDA and CDR2 SQIVND (reference sequence). V lost 7 bases and J lost 0, with 7 bases in between. The CDR3 bases are TGTGCCAGTACAGAATATAGCAATCAGCCCCAGCATTTT. This codes for CASTEYSNQPQHF.